The TCR beta chain described here comes from a study of blood T cell repertoires in COVID-19. Study-level information: COVID-19 samples collected from the United States, Italy and Spain covered acute and convalescent phases. The cDNA or gDNA used as material had been derived from T cells, B-cell-depleted T cells, or PBMCs.

The CDR3 length is 18 residues. The germline CDR1 and CDR2 sequences are SGDLS and YYNGEE. J lost 4 bases, V lost 4 bases, and 13 bases had no gene match. Authors' methods: Amplified reference gene primers provided the basis for estimating nucleated cell counts. Measured with immunoSEQ multiplex PCR; TCRdb has only the in-frame clones, and not every one. V and J calls and clone size come straight from that table; D and trimming were deduced from the DNA. This table has 650,000 to 800,000 clones, more than 80% appearing once. The origin of this receptor is a woman aged 18-29 years with acute or convalescent COVID-19. The V call is TRBV9, the J call TRBJ2-1; 11 nucleotides agree with TRBD2. Sequencing input: peripheral blood. The CDR3 region has the DNA TGTGCCAGCAGCCCACCCCCTGGGACTAGCGGAGGGTACAATGAGCAGTTCTTC. Translating gives CASSPPPGTSGGYNEQFF.